This T cell receptor (beta chain) stems from a study of coeliac disease. In the study overall: Coeliac patients had newly diagnosed active disease, refractory type I disease, or gluten-free diet control. General observations from the study: Control samples showed higher TRB and TRG clonality than intraepithelial and lamina propria samples in active celiac disease. Most TRB amino acid sequences occurred in only one sample.

Sequencing was performed with immunoSEQ multiplex PCR; in TCRdb, only in-frame clones are kept and a portion is missing. Among 3,800 or so clones listed, approximately 72% were seen once. In regard to this clone: The antigen remains undetermined.

Germline V gives CDR1 SNHLY, CDR2 FYNNEI. The CDR3 is 16 residues long. V lost 5 bases and J lost 5; bases outside the gene matches: 7. This TCR was recovered from a woman aged 18-30 years with active celiac disease. Material: intraepithelial lymphocytes from the gut. V gene TRBV2 combines with J gene TRBJ2-1, with 12 bases that match TRBD2. CDR3 region: CASSRLAGESDNEQFF. As DNA, the CDR3 is TGTGCCAGCAGTCGACTAGCGGGGGAGTCTGACAATGAGCAGTTCTTC. The whole variable domain, filled in from reference TRBV2 and TRBJ2-1, reads EPEVTQTPSHQVTQMGQEVILRCVPISNHLYFYWYRQILGQKVEFLVSFYNNEISEKSEIFDDQFSVERPDGSNFTLKIRSTKLEDSAMYFCASSRLAGESDNEQFFGPGTRLTVL.